One T cell receptor beta chain is described in this entry. V lost 0 bases to trimming and J lost 3 bases, with 13 bases between them. CDR1 and CDR2 from the germline V gene are SGHKS and YYEKEE (reference sequence). This CDR3 comprises 15 residues. This sample is drawn from a study of blood T cell repertoires in COVID-19. Study-level background: In each case, the material was cDNA or gDNA derived from T cells, B-cell-depleted T cells, or PBMCs.

Authors' data handling: Nucleated cell number was recorded as an estimate derived from reference gene primer amplification. Only in-frame clones appear in the TCRdb table, and some are missing; sequencing was by immunoSEQ multiplex PCR. D and trimming were read from the DNA, whereas the V and J calls and clone size are those reported in that table. The sample consists of more than 75,000 clones, 88% of them appearing once. The chain is built from TRBV5-5 and TRBJ2-7; a possible D gene is TRBD1 (5 bases). The sequence was collected from a woman older than 75 with active COVID-19. The sample was peripheral blood. CDR3 loop: CASSLGRVLGYEQYF. The CDR3 region has the DNA TGTGCCAGCAGCTTGGGCAGGGTCTTAGGCTACGAGCAGTACTTC.